This T cell receptor beta chain comes out of a study of PD-1 blockade in classical Hodgkin lymphoma. Background on the study: With a 2-week interval, patients received intravenous nivolumab at 3 mg/kg. Findings and caveats of the study: Complete responders had baseline diversity similar to newly diagnosed patients. By cycle point C4D1, TCR diversity had risen significantly in CD4+ cells (but not CD8+ cells).

Time point here: cycle 4 day 1 (C4D1), after less than seven weeks of nivolumab. Every patient relapsed after autologous stem cell transplantation, and brentuximab vedotin exposure varied. After thawing, PBMCs were subjected to magnetic negative selection to isolate CD8+ T cells. This table comes from immunoSEQ multiplex PCR, and its TCRdb copy is limited to in-frame clones, with some not included. Counted here are roughly 2,800 clones, roughly 65% occurring once; the ten biggest clones make up about 30%. Of note for this clone: What it binds is unknown.

Germline V lookup: CDR1 MRHNA, CDR2 SNTAGT. The CDR3 runs to 16 residues. Trimming at V came to 5 bases and at J to 4 bases, leaving 11 bases not matched to a gene. The material was CD8+ T cells from blood, obtained before the fourth cycle of nivolumab. V and J are TRBV6-4 and TRBJ1-1, with 9 bases identical to TRBD1. The source is a human donor with classical Hodgkin lymphoma. In DNA form, the CDR3 reads TGTGCCAGCAGTTTCACAGGGGGCTGGGGAGGCACTGAAGCTTTCTTT. Amino acids: CASSFTGGWGGTEAFF.